Listed below are T cell receptor beta chains from one sample, sequenced in a study of control samples from healthy donors and cancer patients. TCRdb keeps only in-frame clones here, not all; method: immunoSEQ multiplex PCR. The profile shows 95,000 to 150,000 clones, around 90% of them singletons. Sequenced sample: blood. Receptors were obtained from a middle-aged man in good health. Both conserved end residues are part of each CDR3. The D gene is left open where the match is weak. The size of a clone is reported for some rows only, either as once, few or many, or as a class for expanded clones.

V	D	size	J	CDR3	DNA
TRBV6-2/TRBV6-3	NA	NA	TRBJ1-6	CASSYFGNSPLHF	TGTGCCAGCAGTTACTTCGGGAATTCACCCCTCCACTTT
TRBV5-1	NA	NA	TRBJ1-2	CASSLVFQGDYGYTF	TGCGCCAGCAGCTTGGTTTTTCAGGGTGACTATGGCTACACCTTC
TRBV5-1	TRBD1	NA	TRBJ2-6	CASSTTRGRGFSGANVLTF	TGCGCCAGCAGCACAACTAGGGGCAGGGGGTTTTCTGGGGCCAACGTCCTGACTTTC
TRBV9	NA	NA	TRBJ1-1	CASSVVEGSTEAFF	TGTGCCAGCAGCGTAGTAGAGGGGAGCACTGAAGCTTTCTTT
TRBV3-1/TRBV3-2	NA	NA	TRBJ2-7	CASSHSYEQYF	TGTGCCAGCAGCCATTCCTACGAGCAGTACTTC
TRBV5-1	NA	NA	TRBJ2-1	CASSFQYRDEQFF	TGCGCCAGCAGCTTTCAATACAGGGATGAGCAGTTCTTC
TRBV7-2	NA	NA	TRBJ1-2	CASSFTGLYGYTF	TGTGCCAGCAGCTTTACCGGGTTATATGGCTACACCTTC
TRBV2	NA	NA	TRBJ1-6	CASSIQGVNSPLHF	TGTGCCAGCAGTATTCAGGGAGTTAATTCACCCCTCCACTTT
TRBV7-2	NA	NA	TRBJ1-3	CASSLAGAGNTIYF	TGTGCCAGCAGCTTGGCGGGGGCTGGAAACACCATATATTTT
TRBV2	NA	NA	TRBJ1-2	CASGQINYGYTF	TGTGCCAGCGGACAGATTAACTATGGCTACACCTTC
TRBV7-2	TRBD1	NA	TRBJ2-7	CASSLAGAGTGGYEQYF	TGTGCCAGCAGCTTAGCGGGAGCCGGGACAGGGGGCTACGAGCAGTACTTC
TRBV9	TRBD1	once	TRBJ1-3	CASSATGAGNTIYF	TGTGCCAGCAGCGCGACAGGGGCTGGAAACACCATATATTTT
TRBV10-3	TRBD2	NA	TRBJ2-3	CAISGLAGGPDTQYF	TGTGCCATCAGTGGGCTAGCGGGGGGGCCAGATACGCAGTATTTT
TRBV24-1	NA	NA	TRBJ1-2	CAASDPTGYYGYTF	TGTGCCGCCAGTGACCCAACAGGTTACTATGGCTACACCTTC
TRBV4-2	NA	NA	TRBJ1-3	CASSPPTRRYSGNTIYF	TGTGCCAGCAGCCCGCCAACCCGACGGTACTCTGGAAACACCATATATTTT
TRBV5-1	NA	NA	TRBJ2-1	CASSLEANTYNEQFF	TGCGCCAGCAGCTTGGAAGCGAACACCTACAATGAGCAGTTCTTC
TRBV2	NA	few	TRBJ2-6	CASSPQSGANVLTF	TGTGCCAGCAGCCCGCAATCTGGGGCCAACGTCCTGACTTTC
TRBV18	NA	NA	TRBJ1-4	CASSPTARRHAGWEEKLFF	TGTGCCAGCTCACCTACGGCGCGCAGACACGCCGGTTGGGAGGAAAAACTGTTTTTT
TRBV7-7	NA	NA	TRBJ2-7	CASSLESGPTYEQYF	TGTGCCAGCAGCTTAGAGTCAGGGCCTACCTACGAGCAGTACTTC
TRBV25-1	NA	NA	TRBJ2-5	CASRGTAQETQYF	TGTGCCAGCAGGGGGACCGCCCAAGAGACCCAGTACTTC
TRBV9	TRBD1	NA	TRBJ2-3	CASSVGQGRADTQYF	TGTGCCAGCAGCGTGGGACAGGGGAGGGCAGATACGCAGTATTTT
TRBV4-1	NA	NA	TRBJ1-3	CASSQGGGSGNTIYF	TGCGCCAGCAGCCAGGGTGGGGGTTCTGGAAACACCATATATTTT
TRBV3-1/TRBV3-2	TRBD1	NA	TRBJ2-3	CASSPSGTGADTQYF	TGTGCCAGCAGCCCCTCCGGGACAGGGGCAGATACGCAGTATTTT
TRBV10-1	NA	NA	TRBJ1-3	CASSPAGYGNTIYF	TGCGCCAGCAGCCCCGCAGGGTACGGAAACACCATATATTTT
TRBV6-6	NA	NA	TRBJ1-6	CASSSIALHF	TGTGCCAGCAGCAGTATAGCCCTCCACTTT
TRBV10-2	TRBD1	once	TRBJ1-1	CASSENRDRGMNTEAFF	TGCGCCAGCAGTGAGAACCGGGACAGGGGCATGAACACTGAAGCTTTCTTT
TRBV10-1	TRBD2	NA	TRBJ2-2	CASSESSLAGNTGELFF	TGCGCCAGCAGTGAGTCGTCGCTAGCGGGTAACACCGGGGAGCTGTTTTTT
TRBV24-1	TRBD2	NA	TRBJ2-5	CATSGTGTSGGMGETQYF	TGTGCCACCAGTGGAACCGGGACTAGCGGGGGGATGGGGGAGACCCAGTACTTC
TRBV13	TRBD1	once	TRBJ1-4	CASSLDRGGEKLFF	TGTGCCAGCAGCTTAGACAGGGGAGGCGAAAAACTGTTTTTT
TRBV25-1	TRBD2	NA	TRBJ2-3	CASVSSGREINTQYF	TGTGCCAGCGTATCTAGCGGGCGTGAGATCAATACGCAGTATTTT
TRBV30	NA	few	TRBJ1-5	CACEGVNSNQPQHF	TGTGCCTGTGAGGGGGTGAATAGCAATCAGCCCCAGCATTTT
TRBV14	NA	NA	TRBJ2-1	CASSQYPDTDNEQFF	TGTGCCAGCAGCCAATACCCCGACACTGACAATGAGCAGTTCTTC
TRBV12-3/TRBV12-4	NA	NA	TRBJ2-1	CASSSGEDEQFF	TGTGCCAGCAGTTCAGGGGAGGATGAGCAGTTCTTC
TRBV29-1	NA	NA	TRBJ1-3	CSVAGNGNTIYF	TGCAGCGTTGCAGGGAATGGAAACACCATATATTTT
TRBV4-1	NA	NA	TRBJ1-5	CASSAAYYSNQPQHF	TGCGCCAGCAGCGCCGCGTACTATAGCAATCAGCCCCAGCATTTT
TRBV7-2	NA	NA	TRBJ1-1	CASSLVVRTMNTEAFF	TGTGCCAGCAGCTTAGTGGTACGGACCATGAACACTGAAGCTTTCTTT
TRBV20-1	NA	once	TRBJ2-7	CRQVYEQCF	TGCCGGCAGGTCTACGAGCAGTGCTTC
TRBV4-2	TRBD1	NA	TRBJ1-3	CASSQDLSRGRTGNTIYF	TGTGCCAGCAGCCAAGATCTTAGCAGGGGGAGAACTGGAAACACCATATATTTT
TRBV5-1	NA	NA	TRBJ1-1	CASSLARATTEAFF	TGCGCCAGCAGCTTGGCCAGGGCCACGACTGAAGCTTTCTTT
TRBV6-5	TRBD1	once	TRBJ1-5	CASRKTGGENQPQHF	TGTGCCAGCAGAAAAACAGGGGGGGAGAATCAGCCCCAGCATTTT
TRBV29-1	NA	NA	TRBJ1-1	CSVEGPPGAFF	TGCAGCGTTGAGGGTCCCCCGGGAGCTTTCTTT
TRBV18	NA	NA	TRBJ1-2	CASSTTGHGYTF	TGTGCCAGCTCAACAACAGGGCATGGCTACACCTTC
TRBV7-7	TRBD2	NA	TRBJ2-1	CASSLRLARTLNEQFF	TGTGCCAGCAGCTTGAGACTAGCGAGGACCCTCAATGAGCAGTTCTTC
TRBV12-3/TRBV12-4	NA	NA	TRBJ1-5	CASSLQSNQPQHF	TGTGCCAGCAGTTTGCAGAGCAATCAGCCCCAGCATTTT
TRBV2	NA	NA	TRBJ2-7	CASSDTGPSSYEQYF	TGTGCCAGCAGTGATACCGGGCCGAGCTCCTACGAGCAGTACTTC
TRBV14	NA	NA	TRBJ2-5	CASSRLGEETQYF	TGTGCCAGCAGCCGTCTAGGGGAAGAGACCCAGTACTTC
TRBV3-1/TRBV3-2	NA	NA	TRBJ1-2	CASSPPGTEGYTF	TGTGCCAGCAGCCCACCAGGGACTGAGGGCTACACCTTC
TRBV27	NA	NA	TRBJ2-1	CASRGVNEQFF	TGTGCCAGCAGGGGCGTCAATGAGCAGTTCTTC
TRBV7-6	TRBD2	NA	TRBJ2-7	CASSLSGLAGSSYEQYF	TGTGCCAGCAGCTTATCGGGACTAGCGGGTAGCTCCTACGAGCAGTACTTC